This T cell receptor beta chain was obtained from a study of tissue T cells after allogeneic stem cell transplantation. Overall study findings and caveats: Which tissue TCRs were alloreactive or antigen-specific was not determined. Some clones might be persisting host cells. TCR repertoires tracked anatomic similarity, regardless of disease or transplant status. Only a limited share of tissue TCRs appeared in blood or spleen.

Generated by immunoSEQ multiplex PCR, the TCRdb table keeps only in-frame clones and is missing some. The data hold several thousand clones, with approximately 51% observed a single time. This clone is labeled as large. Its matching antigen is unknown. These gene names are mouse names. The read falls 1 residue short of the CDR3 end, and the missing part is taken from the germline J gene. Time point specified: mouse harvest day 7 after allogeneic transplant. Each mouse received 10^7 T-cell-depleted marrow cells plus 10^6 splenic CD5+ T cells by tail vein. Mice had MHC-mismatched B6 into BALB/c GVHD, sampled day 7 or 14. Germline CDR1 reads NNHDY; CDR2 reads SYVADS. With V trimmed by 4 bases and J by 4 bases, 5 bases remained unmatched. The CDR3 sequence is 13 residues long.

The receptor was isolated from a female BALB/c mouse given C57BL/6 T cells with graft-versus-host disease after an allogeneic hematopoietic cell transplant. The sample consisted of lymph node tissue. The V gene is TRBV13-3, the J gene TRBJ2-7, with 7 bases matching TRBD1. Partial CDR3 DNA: TGTGCCAGCAGTTCCGGGACAGCTTATGAACAGTAC. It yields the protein CASSSGTAYEQY. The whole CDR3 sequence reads CASSSGTAYEQYF.